This T cell receptor (beta chain) was recorded in a study of regulatory T cells in long-lasting Graves disease. Study findings and constraints: With approximately 2,800 shared public clonotypes, persistent patients exceeded new patients, who shared more than 750.

In its sample, this clonotype was seen many times. Its cognate antigen is unknown. Time point in this sample: persistent/refractory GD, antithyroid drugs over 5 years with positive TRAb. The authors made the TCR library using RNA they extracted from PBMCs. Germline V gives CDR1 MDHEN, CDR2 SYDVKM. This CDR3 comprises 13 residues. The V gene lost 6 bases and the J gene lost 7 bases, with 15 bases spanning the gap. Sequencing libraries for TCR beta were prepared with iRepertoire HTBI primers and Arm-PCR of CDR3 regions. Via MiXCR, TCRdb re-called the multiplex PCR reads, giving one row per CDR3 protein. In the table there are 500,000 to 800,000 distinct CDR3 sequences, 25% to 30% of which are singletons.

The material sequenced was peripheral blood mononuclear cells (PBMCs), taken when the disease was refractory, from a patient treated with antithyroid drugs. The rearrangement uses TRBV28 and TRBJ1-1; D might be TRBD1 (5 bases). The receptor comes from a female donor with Graves disease. CDR3 in DNA: TGTGCCAGCAGGCCAGGGACGCTGGGTGAAGCTTTCTTT. Protein sequence: CASRPGTLGEAFF.